This is a list of T cell receptor beta chains from one sample in a study of a mutant IDH1 vaccine in newly diagnosed glioma. Only in-frame clones appear in the TCRdb table, and some are missing; sequencing was by immunoSEQ multiplex PCR. Among about 44,000 clones listed, around 93% were seen once. For these TCRs, the target antigens are not known. This material consisted of PBMCs, taken from a glioma patient whose treatment included an IDH1 peptide vaccine. These receptors were collected from a man aged 45-65 years with glioma. Each CDR3 is given with its conserved first and last residue. Each record gives: CDR3 protein, CDR3 DNA, clone size, CDR3 length, D gene, V gene, J gene. The D gene is left open where the match is weak. Some rows mark clone size as missing; the rest say once, few, many or name a class of expanded clone.

CASSLRQGAGGQPQHF	TGTGCCAGCAGCTTGAGACAGGGGGCAGGCGGCCAGCCCCAGCATTTT	.	16	TRBD1	TRBV5-6	TRBJ1-5
CASSQDVSGTEAFF	TGTGCCAGCAGCCAAGATGTATCCGGCACTGAAGCTTTCTTT	.	14	.	TRBV4-2	TRBJ1-1
CASSSSGTAYGYTF	TGTGCCAGCAGCTCATCCGGGACAGCCTATGGCTACACCTTC	.	14	TRBD1	TRBV7-2	TRBJ1-2
CASSLARPLGGEQFF	TGTGCCAGCAGCTTAGCGCGTCCTCTCGGAGGTGAGCAGTTCTTC	.	15	.	TRBV7-2	TRBJ2-1
CASSFTGVAYEQYF	TGTGCCAGCAGCTTCACAGGGGTGGCCTACGAGCAGTACTTC	.	14	TRBD1	TRBV6-1	TRBJ2-7
CASSLSPGQGTYEQYF	TGTGCCAGCAGCTTATCCCCCGGACAGGGCACCTACGAGCAGTACTTC	once	16	TRBD1	TRBV7-2	TRBJ2-7
CASSYISGELFF	TGTGCCAGCAGTTACATTTCCGGGGAGCTGTTTTTT	.	12	.	TRBV6-5	TRBJ2-2
CASSPGPSSYNEQFF	TGTGCCAGCAGCCCGGGACCGAGCTCCTACAATGAGCAGTTCTTC	.	15	.	TRBV7-6	TRBJ2-1
CASSSTGKRSPLHF	TGTGCCAGCAGCTCGACAGGGAAGAGGTCACCCCTCCACTTT	few	14	TRBD1	TRBV7-2	TRBJ1-6
CASSAHVGGVGSGNTIYF	TGTGCCAGCAGCGCCCATGTCGGGGGGGTTGGCTCTGGAAACACCATATATTTT	.	18	.	TRBV9	TRBJ1-3
CASSVGDRDYNEQFF	TGTGCCAGCAGCGTAGGGGACAGGGACTACAATGAGCAGTTCTTC	.	15	TRBD1	TRBV9	TRBJ2-1
CSARPSYEQYF	TGCAGTGCAAGACCATCCTACGAGCAGTACTTC	.	11	.	TRBV20-1	TRBJ2-7
CASRLGGDSYEQYF	TGCGCCAGCAGGCTCGGGGGAGACAGCTACGAGCAGTACTTC	.	14	.	TRBV5-1	TRBJ2-7
CASSLESRGRAYGYTF	TGTGCCAGCAGCTTGGAATCCAGGGGGCGGGCCTATGGCTACACCTTC	.	16	TRBD1	TRBV5-4	TRBJ1-2
CAWSVTGPYGYTF	TGTGCCTGGAGTGTCACAGGGCCCTATGGCTACACCTTC	.	13	.	TRBV30	TRBJ1-2
CASSTRQETYEQYF	TGTGCCAGTAGTACCAGACAGGAAACCTACGAGCAGTACTTC	.	14	.	TRBV19	TRBJ2-7
CASSSIRTGNTRYTF	TGTGCCAGCAGCTCCATTCGGACAGGGAACACACGCTACACCTTC	.	15	TRBD1	TRBV11-2	TRBJ1-2
CASSFSDAYGYTF	TGTGCCAGCAGTTTTTCAGATGCTTATGGCTACACCTTC	.	13	.	TRBV28	TRBJ1-2
CASRWGGDGYTF	TGTGCCAGCAGGTGGGGAGGGGATGGCTACACCTTC	.	12	.	TRBV6-6	TRBJ1-2
CASSGRQGEAFF	TGTGCCAGCAGCGGGCGACAGGGCGAAGCTTTCTTT	.	12	TRBD1	TRBV5-4	TRBJ1-1
CASSLHVETQYF	TGTGCCAGCAGCTTACATGTAGAGACCCAGTACTTC	once	12	.	TRBV7-2	TRBJ2-5
CASRTMRGSGRFANNEQFF	TGTGCCAGCAGGACTATGAGGGGTAGCGGGAGGTTCGCCAACAATGAGCAGTTCTTC	once	19	TRBD2	TRBV28	TRBJ2-1